Detailed here is one T cell receptor beta chain. The sample originates from a study of blood T cell repertoires in COVID-19. Assay used: immunoSEQ multiplex PCR; TCRdb lists only in-frame clones, some missing. The sample records approximately 70,000 clones, under 95% being singletons. Trimming cost V 0 bases and J 1 base, with 5 bases left between them. This CDR3 is 14 amino acids long. Germline lookup yields CDR1 SGHDT and CDR2 YYEEEE. This TCR was sampled from a human donor in a cohort sampled during active COVID-19. The rearrangement joins TRBV5-6 to TRBJ1-5; TRBD1 might be the D (5 bases). Sequencing was performed on peripheral blood. CDR3 sequence reads: CASSLAGSNQPQHF. In nucleotides, the CDR3 is TGTGCCAGCAGCTTGGCAGGGAGCAATCAGCCCCAGCATTTT.